This T cell receptor (beta chain) was sequenced during a study of blood T cell repertoires in COVID-19. Study details: COVID-19 samples, acute and convalescent, were from the United States, Italy and Spain.

Germline-derived CDR1 and CDR2 are GTSNPN and SVGIG (reference sequence). There are 16 residues in the CDR3. V shed 3 bases and J 2 bases; nucleotides not matched to a gene: 10. In its sample, this clone was seen a few times. Those enrolled, adults aged roughly 18 to 100 years, came from some 23 US areas. Grouping used clinical history reported by participants in a survey and questionnaire. Sequenced by immunoSEQ multiplex PCR; TCRdb stores in-frame clones only, minus some. Here the sample spans about 140,000 clones, roughly 85% being singletons. The chain employs TRBV30 and TRBJ1-2; 9 bases line up with TRBD1. The specimen sequenced was PBMCs or T cells enriched from blood (not recorded which). This TCR came from a woman aged 45-59 years who had recovered from COVID-19. The CDR3 DNA reads TGTGCCTGGAGCCCCGGGGGGACAGGGTTCAACTATGGCTACACCTTC. Its protein is CAWSPGGTGFNYGYTF.